A single T cell receptor beta chain is shown here with its context. This record comes from a study of T cells in Graves' hyperthyroidism and ophthalmopathy. The CDR3 covers 12 residues. Germline-derived CDR1 and CDR2 are DFQATT and SNEGSKA (reference sequence). V was trimmed by 3 bases and J by 4 bases, leaving 9 bases between them. RNA transcripts provided the source from which TCR beta CDR3 regions were amplified. First-round RT-PCR targeting the TCR CDR3 was performed with the HTBI primer set. Each CDR3 protein gets one entry after TCRdb re-called the multiplex PCR reads with MiXCR. There are a few hundred thousand distinct CDR3 sequences in the sample; about an eighth occur only once, and about 5% lies in the top ten. Hyperthyroidism had been newly diagnosed in patients aged 18 to 65, and its duration was under 2 months.

Material: blood. This chain joins TRBV20-1 and TRBJ1-1; no firm D call. The clonotype originates from a woman aged 18-29 years with Graves' hyperthyroidism. The DNA for the CDR3 is TGCAGTGCTAGGGATCTAGTCACTGAAGCTTTCTTT. As protein: CSARDLVTEAFF.